This record covers a single TCR beta chain. The record originates from a study of blood T cell repertoires in COVID-19. Using immunoSEQ multiplex PCR, the repertoire was profiled, and TCRdb retains in-frame clones only, with some absent. The sample has approximately 330,000 clones, 88% seen once. Trimming removed 6 bases at V and 0 bases at J, with 9 bases between. The CDR3 has 13 residues. CDR1 and CDR2 from the germline V gene are MNHEY and SVGAGI. The receptor's source is a woman in her forties or fifties with active or convalescent COVID-19. The V call is TRBV6-5, the J call TRBJ2-7; D is possibly TRBD2 (6 bases). Sequenced material: peripheral blood. This CDR3 is CASRRESSYEQYF. CDR3 DNA sequence: TGTGCCAGCAGACGGGAGAGCTCCTACGAGCAGTACTTC.